This T cell receptor beta chain was sequenced during a study of T cell responses to AZD1222 COVID-19 vaccine. V lost 0 bases to trimming and J lost 4 bases; unmatched junction nucleotides: 3. The CDR3 extends over 14 amino acids. Germline CDR1 and CDR2: SGHRS and YFSETQ. The table came from immunoSEQ multiplex PCR; TCRdb's copy has only in-frame clones and leaves some out. This table has about 81,000 clones, around 93% appearing once. The origin of this receptor is an adult who received the AZD1222 COVID-19 vaccine. The rearrangement uses TRBV5-1 and TRBJ2-7; 8 bases line up with TRBD2. The specimen was peripheral blood, collected 28 days after the second AZD1222 dose. CDR3 DNA sequence: TGCGCCAGCAGCTTGGCGGCTAGCGGGTACGAGCAGTACTTC. Translated, it gives CASSLAASGYEQYF.